These T cell receptor beta chains were read from a single sample in a study of T and B cells in COVID-19 patients. TCRdb redid the calling of the multiplex PCR reads with MiXCR, one entry per CDR3 protein. The sample carries approximately 9,000 distinct CDR3 sequences, 31% recorded once. Sequenced: blood. The source is a human donor who had recovered from COVID-19. Both conserved end residues are part of each CDR3. The order of the fields is clone size, D gene, J gene, V gene, CDR3 protein, CDR3 DNA. The D gene is left open where the match is weak. A row's size may be missing; if present it is once, few, many or a size class.

clone_size: medium-sized; d_call: -; j_call: TRBJ2-3; v_call: TRBV6-6; cdr3_aa: CASRRGTTDTQYF; cdr3_nt: TGTGCCAGCAGGCGCGGGACCACAGATACGCAGTATTTT
clone_size: medium-sized; d_call: -; j_call: TRBJ2-5; v_call: TRBV11-1; cdr3_aa: CASRSAREVGETQYF; cdr3_nt: TGTGCCAGCAGATCCGCCAGGGAGGTGGGAGAGACCCAGTACTTC
clone_size: -; d_call: -; j_call: TRBJ1-1; v_call: TRBV5-1; cdr3_aa: CASSLSGTLNTEAFF; cdr3_nt: TGCGCCAGCAGCTTGTCCGGGACACTGAACACTGAAGCTTTCTTT
clone_size: -; d_call: TRBD1; j_call: TRBJ2-3; v_call: TRBV15; cdr3_aa: CATSRDGGEDRGVADTQYF; cdr3_nt: TGTGCCACCAGCAGAGATGGAGGGGAGGACAGGGGAGTAGCAGATACGCAGTATTTT
clone_size: medium-sized; d_call: -; j_call: TRBJ2-7; v_call: TRBV6-6; cdr3_aa: CASEGSGDYEQYF; cdr3_nt: TGTGCCAGCGAGGGGTCAGGGGACTACGAGCAGTACTTC
clone_size: -; d_call: -; j_call: TRBJ1-3; v_call: TRBV14; cdr3_aa: CASSQTHRVSGNTIYF; cdr3_nt: TGTGCCAGCAGCCAAACCCACAGAGTCTCTGGAAACACCATATATTTT
clone_size: few; d_call: -; j_call: TRBJ2-7; v_call: TRBV12-3/TRBV12-4; cdr3_aa: CASSRTMEQYF; cdr3_nt: TGTGCCAGCAGCCGTACGATGGAGCAGTACTTC
clone_size: -; d_call: TRBD2; j_call: TRBJ2-3; v_call: TRBV27; cdr3_aa: CASSLGTSGGTTDTQYF; cdr3_nt: TGTGCCAGCAGTTTAGGGACTAGCGGGGGGACCACAGATACGCAGTATTTT
clone_size: -; d_call: TRBD1; j_call: TRBJ1-2; v_call: TRBV6-5; cdr3_aa: CASSYYGTGGITYGYTF; cdr3_nt: TGTGCCAGCAGTTACTACGGGACAGGGGGCATTACCTATGGCTACACCTTC
clone_size: few; d_call: -; j_call: TRBJ2-3; v_call: TRBV5-1; cdr3_aa: CASSLRFTDTQYF; cdr3_nt: TGCGCCAGCAGCTTAAGATTCACAGATACGCAGTATTTT
clone_size: -; d_call: -; j_call: TRBJ1-1; v_call: TRBV12-3/TRBV12-4; cdr3_aa: CASRPGQSARRTEAFF; cdr3_nt: TGTGCCAGCAGACCCGGACAGTCAGCCCGGAGGACTGAAGCTTTCTTT
clone_size: few; d_call: TRBD1; j_call: TRBJ1-5; v_call: TRBV5-4; cdr3_aa: CASSAGGGQPQHF; cdr3_nt: TGTGCCAGCAGCGCAGGGGGAGGTCAGCCCCAGCATTTT
clone_size: medium-sized; d_call: -; j_call: TRBJ2-1; v_call: TRBV11-1; cdr3_aa: CASSPRQSNEQFF; cdr3_nt: TGTGCCAGCAGCCCCCGACAGTCCAATGAGCAGTTCTTC
clone_size: once; d_call: -; j_call: TRBJ1-3; v_call: TRBV11-2; cdr3_aa: CASSLTSGNTIYF; cdr3_nt: TGTGCCAGCAGCTTGACCTCTGGAAACACCATATATTTT
clone_size: -; d_call: TRBD2; j_call: TRBJ2-7; v_call: TRBV2; cdr3_aa: CASSDAKGLAGGYEQYF; cdr3_nt: TGTGCCAGCAGTGACGCTAAGGGACTAGCGGGGGGTTACGAGCAGTACTTC
clone_size: medium-sized; d_call: -; j_call: TRBJ1-6; v_call: TRBV19; cdr3_aa: CASSMLGEGSPLHF; cdr3_nt: TGTGCCAGTAGTATGCTGGGGGAGGGTTCACCCCTCCACTTT
clone_size: -; d_call: -; j_call: TRBJ2-7; v_call: TRBV5-4; cdr3_aa: CASSAMGRTGEQYF; cdr3_nt: TGTGCCAGCAGCGCTATGGGGAGGACGGGGGAGCAGTACTTC
clone_size: medium-sized; d_call: -; j_call: TRBJ2-1; v_call: TRBV6-5; cdr3_aa: CASSYEGVSYNEQFF; cdr3_nt: TGTGCCAGCAGTTACGAGGGGGTATCCTACAATGAGCAGTTCTTC
clone_size: -; d_call: -; j_call: TRBJ2-3; v_call: TRBV7-2; cdr3_aa: CASSLAPLTDTQYF; cdr3_nt: TGTGCCAGCAGCTTAGCACCCCTGACAGATACGCAGTATTTT
clone_size: -; d_call: -; j_call: TRBJ2-5; v_call: TRBV20-1; cdr3_aa: CSARPSYYTMLQETQYF; cdr3_nt: TGCAGTGCTAGACCCTCCTACTACACTATGTTGCAAGAGACCCAGTACTTC
clone_size: few; d_call: TRBD1; j_call: TRBJ1-5; v_call: TRBV7-9; cdr3_aa: CASSLATGVGQPQHF; cdr3_nt: TGTGCCAGCAGCTTAGCGACAGGGGTTGGGCAGCCCCAGCATTTT
clone_size: few; d_call: TRBD1; j_call: TRBJ2-7; v_call: TRBV5-1; cdr3_aa: CASSLAQGGYEQYF; cdr3_nt: TGCGCCAGCAGCTTGGCACAGGGGGGATACGAGCAGTACTTC
clone_size: -; d_call: -; j_call: TRBJ1-2; v_call: TRBV30; cdr3_aa: CAWSGGGNYGYTF; cdr3_nt: TGTGCCTGGAGCGGAGGGGGGAACTATGGCTACACCTTC
clone_size: -; d_call: -; j_call: TRBJ2-2; v_call: TRBV6-2/TRBV6-3; cdr3_aa: CVSSPTSWSGELFF; cdr3_nt: TGTGTCAGCAGCCCGACTAGTTGGTCCGGGGAGCTGTTTTTT
clone_size: medium-sized; d_call: -; j_call: TRBJ1-1; v_call: TRBV19; cdr3_aa: CASSIRNRGTEAFF; cdr3_nt: TGTGCCAGTAGTATCAGGAATCGTGGCACTGAAGCTTTCTTT
clone_size: -; d_call: -; j_call: TRBJ2-2; v_call: TRBV7-6; cdr3_aa: CASSLAGQRAGELFF; cdr3_nt: TGTGCCAGCAGCTTAGCGGGGCAGCGAGCCGGGGAGCTGTTTTTT